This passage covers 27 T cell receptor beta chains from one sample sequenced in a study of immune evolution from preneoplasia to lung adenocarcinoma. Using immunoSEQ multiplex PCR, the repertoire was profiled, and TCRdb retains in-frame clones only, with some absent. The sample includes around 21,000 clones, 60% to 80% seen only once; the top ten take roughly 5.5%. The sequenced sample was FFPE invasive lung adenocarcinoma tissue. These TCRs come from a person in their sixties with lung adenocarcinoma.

DNA of the CDR3: TGTGCCAGCAAGACCCCGGGACTTGAAACCGGGGAGCTGTTTTTT. Its protein is CASKTPGLETGELFF. The chain combines TRBV6-1 with TRBJ2-2; a possible D gene is TRBD2 (6 bases). The V end was cut by 7 bases, the J end by 5 bases, with 17 bases between. This CDR3 is built from 15 residues. The germline gives CDR1 MNHNS, CDR2 SASEGT.

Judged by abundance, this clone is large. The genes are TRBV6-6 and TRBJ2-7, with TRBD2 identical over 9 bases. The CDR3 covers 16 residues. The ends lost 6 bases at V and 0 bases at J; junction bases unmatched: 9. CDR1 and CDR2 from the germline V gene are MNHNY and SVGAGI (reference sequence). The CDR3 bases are TGTGCCAGCAGACGCCCCGGGACTAGCAGCTCCTACGAGCAGTACTTC. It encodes CASRRPGTSSSYEQYF.

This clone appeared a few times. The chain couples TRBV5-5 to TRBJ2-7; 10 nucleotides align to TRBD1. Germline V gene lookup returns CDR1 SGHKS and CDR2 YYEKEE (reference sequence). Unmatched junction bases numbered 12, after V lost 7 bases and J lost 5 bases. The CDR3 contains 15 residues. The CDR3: CASSRTGTGAHEQYF. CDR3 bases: TGTGCCAGCTCACGAACCGGGACAGGGGCCCACGAGCAGTACTTC.

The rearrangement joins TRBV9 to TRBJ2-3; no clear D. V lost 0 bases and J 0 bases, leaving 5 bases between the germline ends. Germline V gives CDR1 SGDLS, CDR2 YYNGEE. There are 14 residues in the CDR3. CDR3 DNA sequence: TGTGCCAGCAGCGTAGATGGAAGCACAGATACGCAGTATTTT. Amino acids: CASSVDGSTDTQYF.

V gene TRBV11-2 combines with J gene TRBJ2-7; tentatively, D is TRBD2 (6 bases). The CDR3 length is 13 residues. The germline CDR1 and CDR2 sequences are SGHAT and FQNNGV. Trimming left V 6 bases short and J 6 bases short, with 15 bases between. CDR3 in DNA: TGTGCCAGCAGGGTCGTTGGGGGAGGCGAGCAGTACTTC. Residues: CASRVVGGGEQYF.

The DNA of the CDR3 is TGTGCCAGCAGCGTAGTCGGGACACTTATTGACCATAGCAATCAGCCCCAGCATTTT. Its translation is CASSVVGTLIDHSNQPQHF. The chain carries TRBV9 and TRBJ1-5; D may be TRBD1 (6 bases). V shed 0 bases and J shed 0 bases, with 19 bases lying between them. Germline V gene data show CDR1 as SGDLS and CDR2 as YYNGEE. The CDR3 has 19 residues. Complete variable domain (other parts from reference TRBV9 and TRBJ1-5): DSGVTQTPKHLITATGQRVTLRCSPRSGDLSVYWYQQSLDQGLQFLIQYYNGEERAKGNILERFSAQQFPDLHSELNLSSLELGDSALYFCASSVVGTLIDHSNQPQHFGDGTRLSIL.

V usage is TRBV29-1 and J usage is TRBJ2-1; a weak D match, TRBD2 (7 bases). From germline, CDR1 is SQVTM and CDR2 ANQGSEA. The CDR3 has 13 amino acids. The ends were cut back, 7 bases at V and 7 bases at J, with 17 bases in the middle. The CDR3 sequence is CSGGAGERNEQFF. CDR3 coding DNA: TGCAGCGGGGGGGCGGGAGAACGGAATGAGCAGTTCTTC.

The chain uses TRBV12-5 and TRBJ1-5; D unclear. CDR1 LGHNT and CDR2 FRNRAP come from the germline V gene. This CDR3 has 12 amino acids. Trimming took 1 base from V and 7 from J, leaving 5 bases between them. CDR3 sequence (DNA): TGTGCTAGTGGTTTGGGGAACCAGCCCCAGCATTTT. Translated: CASGLGNQPQHF.

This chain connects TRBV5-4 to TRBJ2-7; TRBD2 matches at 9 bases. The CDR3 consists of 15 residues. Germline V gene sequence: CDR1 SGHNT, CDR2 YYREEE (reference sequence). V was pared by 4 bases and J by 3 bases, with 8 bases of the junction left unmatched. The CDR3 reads CASSRSAGGNYEQYF. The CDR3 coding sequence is TGTGCCAGCAGCCGTTCGGCGGGAGGGAACTACGAGCAGTACTTC. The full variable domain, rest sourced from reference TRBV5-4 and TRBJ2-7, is ETGVTQSPTHLIKTRGQQVTLRCSSQSGHNTVSWYQQALGQGPQFIFQYYREEENGRGNFPPRFSGLQFPNYSSELNVNALELDDSALYLCASSRSAGGNYEQYFGPGTRLTVT.

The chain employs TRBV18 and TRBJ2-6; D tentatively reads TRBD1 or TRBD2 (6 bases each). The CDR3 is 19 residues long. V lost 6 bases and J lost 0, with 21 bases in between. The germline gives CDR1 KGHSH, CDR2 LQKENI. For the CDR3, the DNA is TGTGCCAGCTCCCGATGGAACCAACAGGGACTCTCTGGGGCCAACGTCCTGACTTTC. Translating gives CASSRWNQQGLSGANVLTF.

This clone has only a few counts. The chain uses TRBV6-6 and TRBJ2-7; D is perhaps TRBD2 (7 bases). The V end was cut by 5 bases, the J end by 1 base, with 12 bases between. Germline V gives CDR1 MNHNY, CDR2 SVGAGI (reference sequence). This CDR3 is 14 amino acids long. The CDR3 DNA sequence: TGTGCCAGCAGTCTTAAGGGGGGGTCCTACGAGCAGTACTTC. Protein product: CASSLKGGSYEQYF.

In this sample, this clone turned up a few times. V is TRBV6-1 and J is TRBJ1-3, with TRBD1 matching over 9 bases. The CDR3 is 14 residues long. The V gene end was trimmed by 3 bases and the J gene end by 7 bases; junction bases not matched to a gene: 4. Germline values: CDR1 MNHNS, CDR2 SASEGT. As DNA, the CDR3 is TGTGCCAGCAGTGATAGTGGGACAGGGAACACCATATATTTT. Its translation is CASSDSGTGNTIYF.

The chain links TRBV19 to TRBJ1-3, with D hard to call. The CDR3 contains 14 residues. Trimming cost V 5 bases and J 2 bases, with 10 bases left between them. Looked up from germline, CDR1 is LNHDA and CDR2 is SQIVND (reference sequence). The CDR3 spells CASSLRPTGNTIYF. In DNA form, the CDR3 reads TGTGCCAGTAGTCTCCGCCCCACTGGAAACACCATATATTTT.

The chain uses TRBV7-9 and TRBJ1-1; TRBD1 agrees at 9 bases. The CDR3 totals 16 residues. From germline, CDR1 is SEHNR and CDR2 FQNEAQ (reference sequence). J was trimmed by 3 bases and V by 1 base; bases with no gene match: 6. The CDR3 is CASSLGTGAVYTEAFF. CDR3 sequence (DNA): TGTGCCAGCAGCTTAGGGACAGGGGCTGTGTACACTGAAGCTTTCTTT.

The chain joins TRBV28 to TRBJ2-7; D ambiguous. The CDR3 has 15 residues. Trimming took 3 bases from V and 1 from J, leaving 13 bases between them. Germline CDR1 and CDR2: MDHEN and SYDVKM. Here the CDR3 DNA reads TGTGCCAGCAGTTTCTTAGGCTTGTCTTCCTACGAGCAGTACTTC. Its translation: CASSFLGLSSYEQYF.

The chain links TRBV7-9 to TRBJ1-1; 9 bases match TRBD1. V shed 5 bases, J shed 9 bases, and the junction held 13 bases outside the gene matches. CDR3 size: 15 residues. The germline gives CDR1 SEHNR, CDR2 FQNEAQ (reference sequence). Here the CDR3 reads CASSLIQGASTKAFF. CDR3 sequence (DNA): TGTGCCAGCAGCCTAATACAGGGGGCTTCGACTAAAGCTTTCTTT.

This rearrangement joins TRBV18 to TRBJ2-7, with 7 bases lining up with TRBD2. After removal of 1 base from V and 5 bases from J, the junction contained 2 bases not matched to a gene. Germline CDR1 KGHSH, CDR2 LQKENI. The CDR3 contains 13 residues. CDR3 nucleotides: TGTGCCAGCTCACCACAGGGAGGGAACGAGCAGTACTTC. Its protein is CASSPQGGNEQYF.

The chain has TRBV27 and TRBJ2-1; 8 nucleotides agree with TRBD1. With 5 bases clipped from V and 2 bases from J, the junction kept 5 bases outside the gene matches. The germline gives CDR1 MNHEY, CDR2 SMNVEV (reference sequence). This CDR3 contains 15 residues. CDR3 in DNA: TGTGCCAGCAGTGCACAGGGGGTTGCCTACAATGAGCAGTTCTTC. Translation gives CASSAQGVAYNEQFF.

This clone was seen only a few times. The CDR3 loop reads CATRRGLAGVTDTQYF. The DNA for the CDR3 is TGTGCCACCCGTCGGGGACTAGCGGGAGTCACAGATACGCAGTATTTT. V usage is TRBV11-3 and J usage is TRBJ2-3; 14 nucleotides line up with TRBD2. CDR3 size: 16 residues. CDR1 and CDR2 (germline): SGHNT, YENEEA. With V trimmed by 10 bases and J by 2 bases, 8 bases remained unmatched. The full variable domain, rest sourced from reference TRBV11-3 and TRBJ2-3, is EAGVVQSPRYKIIEKKQPVAFWCNPISGHNTLYWYLQNLGQGPELLIRYENEEAVDDSQLPKDRFSAERLKGVDSTLKIQPAELGDSAVYLCATRRGLAGVTDTQYFGPGTRLTVL.

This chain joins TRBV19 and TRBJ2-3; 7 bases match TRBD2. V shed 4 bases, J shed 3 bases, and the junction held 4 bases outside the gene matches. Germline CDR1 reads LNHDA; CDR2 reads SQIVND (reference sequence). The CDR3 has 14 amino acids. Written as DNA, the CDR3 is TGTGCCAGTAGTAGAAGGACTAGAACAGATACGCAGTATTTT. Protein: CASSRRTRTDTQYF. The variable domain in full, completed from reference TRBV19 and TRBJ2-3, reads DGGITQSPKYLFRKEGQNVTLSCEQNLNHDAMYWYRQDPGQGLRLIYYSQIVNDFQKGDIAEGYSVSREKKESFPLTVTSAQKNPTAFYLCASSRRTRTDTQYFGPGTRLTVL.

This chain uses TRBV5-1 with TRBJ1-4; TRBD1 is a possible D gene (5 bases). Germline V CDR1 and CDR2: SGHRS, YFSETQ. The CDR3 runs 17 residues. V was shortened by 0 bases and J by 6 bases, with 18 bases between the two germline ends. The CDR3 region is CASSLAGSRGADEKLFF. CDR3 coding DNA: TGCGCCAGCAGCTTGGCCGGGAGTAGGGGCGCGGATGAAAAACTGTTTTTT.

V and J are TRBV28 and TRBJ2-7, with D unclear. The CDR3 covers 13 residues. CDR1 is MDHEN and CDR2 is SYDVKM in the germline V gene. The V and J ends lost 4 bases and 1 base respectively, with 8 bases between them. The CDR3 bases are TGTGCCAGCAGTTCCCTGGGATCCTACGAGCAGTACTTC. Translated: CASSSLGSYEQYF.

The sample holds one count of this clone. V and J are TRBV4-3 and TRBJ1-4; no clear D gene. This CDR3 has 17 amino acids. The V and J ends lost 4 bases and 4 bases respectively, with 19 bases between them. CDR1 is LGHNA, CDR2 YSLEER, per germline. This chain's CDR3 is CASSPPTRGVHNEKLFF. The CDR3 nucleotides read TGCGCCAGCAGCCCCCCGACCCGGGGAGTTCATAATGAAAAACTGTTTTTT.

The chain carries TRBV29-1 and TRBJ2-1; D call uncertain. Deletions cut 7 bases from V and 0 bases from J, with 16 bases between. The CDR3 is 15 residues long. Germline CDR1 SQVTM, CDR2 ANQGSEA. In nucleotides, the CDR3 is TGCAGCGCCCGCCCGGGCTTCTGCTCCTACAATGAGCAGTTCTTC. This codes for CSARPGFCSYNEQFF.

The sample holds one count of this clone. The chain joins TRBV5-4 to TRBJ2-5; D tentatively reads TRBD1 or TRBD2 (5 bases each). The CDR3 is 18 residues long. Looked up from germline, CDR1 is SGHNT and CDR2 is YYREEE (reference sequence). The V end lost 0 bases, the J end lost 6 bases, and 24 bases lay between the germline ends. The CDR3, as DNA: TGTGCCAGCAGCTTGGGTGGTGGGACCGGCTTGGGGCCGAAGACCCAGTACTTC. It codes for CASSLGGGTGLGPKTQYF.

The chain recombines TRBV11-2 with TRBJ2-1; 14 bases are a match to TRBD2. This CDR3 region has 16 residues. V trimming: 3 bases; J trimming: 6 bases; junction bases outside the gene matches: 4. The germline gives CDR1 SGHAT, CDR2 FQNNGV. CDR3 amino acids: CASSFSGTSGSNEQFF. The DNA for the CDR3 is TGTGCCAGCAGCTTCTCCGGGACTAGCGGGAGCAATGAGCAGTTCTTC.

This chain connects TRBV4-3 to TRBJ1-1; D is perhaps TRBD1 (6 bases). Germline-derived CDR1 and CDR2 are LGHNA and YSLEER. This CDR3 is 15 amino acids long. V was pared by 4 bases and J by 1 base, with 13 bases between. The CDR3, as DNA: TGCGCCAGCAGCCTTCGAGGAGGGGGGAACACTGAAGCTTTCTTT. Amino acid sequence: CASSLRGGGNTEAFF.